What follows is one T cell receptor (beta chain) and its context. Its antigen target is currently unknown. No much larger clone exists at a distance of one base, and base qualities are not known. For sequencing of the TCRbeta CDR3 region, genomic DNA was extracted from the sorted cells. TCRbeta CDR3 regions were sequenced using the immunoSEQ Assay. This immuneACCESS table, as held by TCRdb, lists in-frame sequences with V and J called but not all clones. Of the missing ones, under half trace to an unresolved V gene in checked studies; the others have no known cause. The sample table records about 64,000 clones; about four fifths of these occur just once. The top ten clonotypes cover roughly 5.2% of the sample. This entry comes from a study of OX40 agonist ivuxolimab in advanced cancers. Turning to the overall study: Ivuxolimab, which targeted the costimulatory receptor OX40 (CD134), was an agonistic, fully human IgG2 monoclonal antibody. Of the roughly 52 patients in dose escalation, 19 had hepatocellular carcinoma, some 15 had melanoma, 9 had renal cell carcinoma and 9 had head and neck cancer. The paper reports the monotherapy dose-escalation portion (N = 52 patients) of the phase I ivuxolimab trial. Intravenous ivuxolimab was administered to patients every 2 weeks at six dose levels: 0.01, 0.1, 0.3, 1.5, 3 and 10 mg/kg. In the dose-escalation cohort, 82.7% of patients were male, and the mean age was roughly 60 years, with a range of about 23 to 90. Peripheral TCRbeta sequencing aimed to test whether ivuxolimab altered TCR sequence diversity and caused clonal T-cell expansion. Prior anti-PD-1, anti-PD-L1 or anti-CTLA-4 therapy was permitted, and 40% to 50% of dose-escalation patients had received checkpoint inhibitors. Partial responses occurred in three dose-escalation patients, of whom one had hepatocellular carcinoma and two had cutaneous melanoma.

Overall results and qualifications from the work: Antigen specificity was not determined for the clonally expanded peripheral T cells. On average, CD8+ T cells showed more expanded clones than CD4+ T cells after ivuxolimab. At doses of 0.1 to 3.0 mg/kg, clonal expansion of both CD4+ and CD8+ blood T cells was observed from baseline to week 6. Low levels of normalized T-cell clonal expansion were also seen in some patients who did not respond. In the 0.1-3.0 mg/kg groups, partial responders had among the lowest normalized peripheral clonal expansion, particularly in CD8+ T cells.

The trial excluded patients who had a history of autoimmune disease or who were on systemic immunosuppression. Peripheral blood for TCR sequencing was collected from all dose cohorts at baseline, on cycle 4 day 1, and on cycle 7 day 1. The samples were taken from a phase I, first-in-human, multicenter, open-label dose-escalation trial of ivuxolimab. Adults with locally advanced or metastatic head and neck squamous cell, hepatocellular, melanoma or renal cell carcinoma were enrolled in the trial. Before TCR sequencing, CD4+ T cells and CD8+ T cells from peripheral blood were sorted into separate populations. The CDR3 runs 12 amino acids, cysteine and phenylalanine included. The only DNA kept is the CDR3, 36 bases in frame from the first base. A distance of 9 bases separates the germline ends of V and J, which lose 1 base and 8 bases respectively. The germline V gene specifies SGHRS as CDR1 and YFSETQ as CDR2.

This TCR came from an adult with an advanced solid tumor such as melanoma, head and neck, liver or kidney cancer. The source material was CD4+ or CD8+ T cells sorted from blood, sampled in a trial of the OX40 agonist ivuxolimab. The sequence links TRBV5-1 to TRBJ1-2; TRBD1 is perhaps the D gene, given 5 matching bases. The DNA sequence follows: TGCGCCAGCAGCTTGTTAGGGGAAGGCTACACCTTC. Its coded protein is CASSLLGEGYTF.